This TCR beta chain was observed in a study of T-cell reconstitution after alpha-beta-depleted transplantation in children listed by TCRdb under 2016. Regarding the study in general: Using TCR repertoire profiling, the study followed T-cell immune reconstitution in a quantitative way in children after TCRalphabeta/CD19-depleted allogeneic hematopoietic cell transplantation. The paper as a whole reports these results and caveats: Over the following months the frequencies of hyperexpanded clones went down, and after one year T-cell counts and TCRbeta diversity were mostly credited to newly produced T cells. About two months after transplant, the apparently early recovery of alphabetaT-cell counts reportedly depended on just several hundred clones that had expanded rapidly and came from non-depleted graft cells. In some patients, the high TCRbeta diversity seen at day 60 was put down to recipient T cells and intrathymic progenitors that had survived conditioning.

Library creation used PCR. The run used an Illumina HiSeq 2500. Molecular barcoding was employed in the preparation of TCR libraries, with unique molecular identifiers being used to normalize TCRbeta repertoire quantification. TCRdb passed the public sequencing reads through fastp at Q25 and MiXCR, retaining productive beta sequences. Each entry merges the rows of one CDR3 protein and shows their most common DNA and genes. Counted in this sample were 750,000 to 950,000 distinct CDR3 sequences; roughly 15% of them appeared once. Approximately 5% of the sample goes to the ten largest clones. The sample's treatment or condition label, decoded: allogeneic hematopoietic cell transplantation with graft depleted of TCRalphabeta T cells and CD19 B cells. The children who served as transplant recipients had been given grafts of TCRalphabeta/CD19-depleted allogeneic hematopoietic cells. This clonotype was counted between two and nine times. Its specific antigen is unknown. No base-level quality is on record; no much larger clone is a single base apart.

The CDR3 has 15 amino acids, counting the end cysteine and phenylalanine. The sequence is cut down to CDR3 DNA, 45 bases in frame from base 1. V loses 7 bases of germline sequence and J loses 2 bases, and the interval between the two ends is 17 bases. The chain is assembled from TRBV12-3 or TRBV12-4 and TRBJ1-1; TRBD1 could be the D gene, as 5 bases match. Sequencing was performed on PBMCs, mostly from graft donor cells, taken 360 days after TCRalphabeta/CD19-depleted stem cell transplant. This receptor was taken from a male patient younger than 18 who had a stem cell transplant for acute lymphoblastic leukemia, so the T cells may come from the graft donor. The DNA sequence is as follows: TGTGCCAGCACCGACAGCGCCTATGGAAACACTGAAGCTTTCTTT. Translated, this gives CASTDSAYGNTEAFF.